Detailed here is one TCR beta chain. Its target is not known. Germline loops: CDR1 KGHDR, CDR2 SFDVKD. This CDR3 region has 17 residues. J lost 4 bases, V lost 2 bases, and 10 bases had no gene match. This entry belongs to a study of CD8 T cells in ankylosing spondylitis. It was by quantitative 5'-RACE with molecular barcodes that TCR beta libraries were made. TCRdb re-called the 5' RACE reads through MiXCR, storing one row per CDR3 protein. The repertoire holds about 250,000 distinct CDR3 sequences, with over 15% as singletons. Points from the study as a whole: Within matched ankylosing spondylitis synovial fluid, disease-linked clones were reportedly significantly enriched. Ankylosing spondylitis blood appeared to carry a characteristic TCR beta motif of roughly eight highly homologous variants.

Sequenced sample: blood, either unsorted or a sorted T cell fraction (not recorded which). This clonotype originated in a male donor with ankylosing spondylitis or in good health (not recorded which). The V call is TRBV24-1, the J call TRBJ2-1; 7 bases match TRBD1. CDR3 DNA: TGTGCCACCAGTGATTCCATAGGACAGGTCTTATACAATGAGCAGTTCTTC. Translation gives CATSDSIGQVLYNEQFF.